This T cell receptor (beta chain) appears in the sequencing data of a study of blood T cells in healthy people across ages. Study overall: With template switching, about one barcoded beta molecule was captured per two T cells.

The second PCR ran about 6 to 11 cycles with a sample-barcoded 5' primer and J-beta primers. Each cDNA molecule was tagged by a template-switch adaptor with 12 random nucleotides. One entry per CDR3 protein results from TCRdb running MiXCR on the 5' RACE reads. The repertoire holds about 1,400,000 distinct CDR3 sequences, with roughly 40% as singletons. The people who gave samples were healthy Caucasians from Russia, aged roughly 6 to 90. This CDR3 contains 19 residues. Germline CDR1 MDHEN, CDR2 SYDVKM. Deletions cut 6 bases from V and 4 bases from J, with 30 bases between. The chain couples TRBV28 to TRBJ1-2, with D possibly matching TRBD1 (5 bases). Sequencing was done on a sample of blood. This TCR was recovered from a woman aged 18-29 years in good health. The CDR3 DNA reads TGTGCCAGCAGCTCACCCGGACTCTCCCTTACAGAGGGGCTCTATGGCTACACCTTC. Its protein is CASSSPGLSLTEGLYGYTF.